This T cell receptor (beta chain) emerged from a study of cytomegalovirus exposure and HLA in healthy donors. General observations from the study: Later analysis placed DRB1 highest and HLA-C lowest in TCR association rates, which differed by HLA locus. The analysis excluded some indistinguishable V segments, including TRBV6-2 and TRBV6-3. The classifier was said to identify cytomegalovirus status with high specificity and sensitivity.

Trimming stripped 6 bases from V and 0 bases from J, with 5 bases between. CDR1 and CDR2 from the germline V gene are LGHNT and FRNRAP. The CDR3 is made up of 12 amino acids. Both 60 Vbeta primers and 13 Jbeta primers went into the PCR. Profiled with immunoSEQ multiplex PCR; TCRdb holds only in-frame clones, not every one. The repertoire holds under 120,000 clones, with about 70% as singletons. On this clone itself: The antigen remains unidentified.

The chain couples TRBV12-5 to TRBJ1-1; no reliable D call. The receptor was isolated from a man in his fifties or sixties in good health and CMV-seropositive. Material for sequencing was PBMCs. In DNA form, the CDR3 reads TGTGCTAGTGGGGCGGTGAACACTGAAGCTTTCTTT. This sequence encodes CASGAVNTEAFF.